The T cell receptor (beta chain) under discussion was sequenced for a study of T-cell reconstitution after alpha-beta-depleted transplantation in children (dated by TCRdb to the mid-2010s). Turning to the overall study: Using TCR repertoire profiling, the study quantitatively followed how T-cell immune reconstitution unfolded in children after TCRalphabeta/CD19-depleted allogeneic hematopoietic cell transplantation.

Reading the label with the study, this specimen's time point is: day 60 (about 2 months) after transplantation. Sample treatment or condition, as interpreted from the label and publication: allogeneic hematopoietic cell transplantation with graft depleted of TCRalphabeta T cells and CD19 B cells. The children who served as transplant recipients had been given grafts of TCRalphabeta/CD19-depleted allogeneic hematopoietic cells. This clonotype was seen repeatedly, ten times or more. It lacks a known antigen. The record has no base qualities; no much larger clone is one base away. The CDR3 numbers 11 residues from cysteine through phenylalanine. Here the CDR3 DNA is all that survives: 33 bases in frame from base 1. The trim is 4 bases for V and 10 bases for J, with a gap of 13 bases between the germline ends. Reading the germline V gene gives CDR1 SQVTM and CDR2 ANQGSEA. The protocol used for the library was PCR. Sequenced using an Illumina HiSeq 2500. To normalize quantification of the TCRbeta repertoire, the TCR libraries were built with molecular barcoding that relied on unique molecular identifiers. In TCRdb, the public reads were trimmed at Q25 with fastp and aligned with MiXCR, with productive beta chains retained. Rows matching on CDR3 protein sequence are summarized as one entry with the most common DNA and genes. In all, the sample holds around 30,000 distinct CDR3 sequences, and about 6.8% of those were seen once. The top ten clonotypes cover 25% to 30% of the sample.

Study-wide findings and limitations: About two months after transplant, the apparently early recovery of alphabetaT-cell counts reportedly depended on just several hundred clones that had expanded rapidly and came from non-depleted graft cells. The frequencies of hyperexpanded clones fell over the following months, and after one year, T-cell counts and TCRbeta diversity were mostly attributed to newly produced T cells. In some patients, high TCRbeta diversity at day 60 was attributed to recipient T cells and intrathymic progenitors that had survived conditioning.

The receptor was derived from a child under two years old who had a stem cell transplant for acute myeloid leukemia, so the T cells may come from the graft donor. The specimen comprised peripheral blood, sampled 60 days after TCRalphabeta/CD19-depleted stem cell transplant. The sequence links TRBV29-1 to TRBJ1-1, with a tentative D gene TRBD1 over 6 matching bases. CDR3 region: CSVVGGGGAFF. The nucleotide sequence is TGCAGCGTTGTAGGGGGGGGTGGAGCTTTCTTT.